The rows below give T cell receptor beta chains drawn from one sample of a study of cytomegalovirus exposure and HLA in healthy donors. Repertoires were generated with immunoSEQ multiplex PCR, while TCRdb's copy carries only in-frame clones and drops some. This sample has around 300,000 clones, with approximately 85% found just once. The material sequenced was PBMCs. The source is a woman in her thirties or forties in good health and CMV-seropositive. CDR3s leave out the opening cysteine and the closing phenylalanine or tryptophan.

j_gene: TRBJ2-2; v_gene: TRBV27; len: 14; CDR3aa: ASSLTPGLNTGELF
j_gene: TRBJ2-5; v_gene: TRBV7-2; len: 13; CDR3aa: ASSRLGGPGETQY
j_gene: TRBJ1-1; v_gene: TRBV18; len: 16; CDR3aa: ASSPRAQGDVKNTEAF
j_gene: TRBJ1-6; v_gene: TRBV25-1; len: 13; CDR3aa: ASSPGQEYNSPLH
j_gene: TRBJ2-1; v_gene: TRBV30; len: 13; CDR3aa: AWRTNGSSYNEQF
j_gene: TRBJ2-7; v_gene: TRBV19; len: 13; CDR3aa: ASSHTGGSSYEQY
j_gene: TRBJ2-1; v_gene: TRBV6-5; len: 13; CDR3aa: ASRAPSGRVYEQF
j_gene: TRBJ2-7; v_gene: TRBV19; len: 14; CDR3aa: ASSIRDSVRPYEQY
j_gene: TRBJ2-5; v_gene: TRBV6-5; len: 10; CDR3aa: ASSYSGGTQY
j_gene: TRBJ1-5; v_gene: TRBV7-6; len: 13; CDR3aa: ASSPSLGAGQPQH
j_gene: TRBJ2-7; v_gene: TRBV7-8; len: 13; CDR3aa: ASSVAAKLSYEQY
j_gene: TRBJ2-1; v_gene: TRBV29-1; len: 12; CDR3aa: SASGTSGHNEQF
j_gene: TRBJ1-1; v_gene: TRBV7-8; len: 13; CDR3aa: ASSFSSQGYTEAF
j_gene: TRBJ2-7; v_gene: TRBV19; len: 11; CDR3aa: ASSIPDRGKQY
j_gene: TRBJ1-5; v_gene: TRBV4-2; len: 13; CDR3aa: ASSQHRDRAQPQH
j_gene: TRBJ1-3; v_gene: TRBV19; len: 12; CDR3aa: ASSTGDIGNTIY
j_gene: TRBJ2-2; v_gene: TRBV5-1; len: 12; CDR3aa: ASQDSPNTGELF
j_gene: TRBJ2-4; v_gene: TRBV5-1; len: 12; CDR3aa: ASSPDYGGNSQY
j_gene: TRBJ1-2; v_gene: TRBV25-1; len: 12; CDR3aa: ASSAGQWVYGYT
j_gene: TRBJ2-7; v_gene: TRBV13; len: 12; CDR3aa: ASSPGTGRYEQY
j_gene: TRBJ1-1; v_gene: TRBV19; len: 11; CDR3aa: ASSMGGTTEAF
j_gene: NA; v_gene: TRBV9; len: 16; CDR3aa: ASSVGGGLAGGGNEQY
j_gene: TRBJ2-3; v_gene: TRBV7-9; len: 16; CDR3aa: ASSPGESGTSPRDTQY
j_gene: TRBJ1-6; v_gene: TRBV1; len: 17; CDR3aa: TSSQDRTSRTHNNSPLH
j_gene: TRBJ1-5; v_gene: TRBV28; len: 14; CDR3aa: ASSTVQGKTKQPQH
j_gene: TRBJ2-7; v_gene: TRBV19; len: 11; CDR3aa: ASRANGGSEQY
j_gene: NA; v_gene: TRBV20-1; len: 9; CDR3aa: SASPSYEQY
j_gene: TRBJ2-4; v_gene: TRBV2; len: 18; CDR3aa: ASSERGTGPGPGAKNSQY
j_gene: TRBJ2-1; v_gene: TRBV6-6; len: 13; CDR3aa: ASSYARGSYNEQF
j_gene: TRBJ1-1; v_gene: TRBV7-9; len: 12; CDR3aa: ASSFLRQPAEAF
j_gene: TRBJ1-1; v_gene: TRBV7-8; len: 11; CDR3aa: ASSRRGNTEAF
j_gene: TRBJ2-7; v_gene: TRBV5-4; len: 12; CDR3aa: ASSFFSGSYEQY
j_gene: TRBJ2-3; v_gene: TRBV5-1; len: 13; CDR3aa: ASSLDGGSTDTQY
j_gene: TRBJ2-7; v_gene: TRBV6-1; len: 12; CDR3aa: ASSERSGSYEQY
j_gene: TRBJ1-5; v_gene: TRBV30; len: 14; CDR3aa: AWSVNGGDSNQPQH
j_gene: TRBJ1-3; v_gene: TRBV7-2; len: 12; CDR3aa: ASSFPGSGNTIY
j_gene: TRBJ2-7; v_gene: TRBV25-1; len: 14; CDR3aa: ASSEYFGTGLYEQY
j_gene: TRBJ2-7; v_gene: TRBV7-2; len: 10; CDR3aa: ASSSPLAVQY
j_gene: TRBJ2-6; v_gene: TRBV9; len: 15; CDR3aa: ASSAASGSSGANGLT
j_gene: TRBJ2-1; v_gene: TRBV5-5; len: 13; CDR3aa: ASSSGTGGFDEQF
j_gene: TRBJ2-4; v_gene: TRBV11-2; len: 15; CDR3aa: ASSLRLADLAKNIQY
j_gene: TRBJ1-3; v_gene: TRBV6-5; len: 14; CDR3aa: ASSYGTVNSGNTIY
j_gene: TRBJ2-3; v_gene: TRBV28; len: 13; CDR3aa: ASSPARRTTDTQY
j_gene: TRBJ2-2; v_gene: TRBV11-2; len: 13; CDR3aa: ASSLEGLFTGELF
j_gene: TRBJ1-5; v_gene: TRBV28; len: 11; CDR3aa: ASSPPGYQPQH
j_gene: TRBJ2-1; v_gene: TRBV5-1; len: 12; CDR3aa: ASRESGERNEQF
j_gene: TRBJ2-1; v_gene: TRBV5-4; len: 13; CDR3aa: ASSLEASGYNEQF
j_gene: TRBJ2-1; v_gene: TRBV6-6; len: 12; CDR3aa: ASSLAGVGNEQF
j_gene: TRBJ2-1; v_gene: TRBV7-3; len: 13; CDR3aa: ASSPLAGSRNEQF
j_gene: TRBJ1-1; v_gene: TRBV6-1; len: 16; CDR3aa: ASGAGTGANRGGTEAF
j_gene: TRBJ1-5; v_gene: TRBV30; len: 12; CDR3aa: AWSVGGAHQPQH
j_gene: TRBJ1-3; v_gene: TRBV7-2; len: 14; CDR3aa: ASSLGPGYTGNTIY
j_gene: TRBJ1-6; v_gene: TRBV12-2; len: 13; CDR3aa: ASRLGRGYNSPLH
j_gene: TRBJ2-3; v_gene: TRBV25-1; len: 12; CDR3aa: ASSDARNSDTQY
j_gene: TRBJ2-7; v_gene: TRBV5-6; len: 11; CDR3aa: ASSPTGSYEQY
j_gene: TRBJ2-7; v_gene: TRBV19; len: 11; CDR3aa: ASAGQGVYEQY